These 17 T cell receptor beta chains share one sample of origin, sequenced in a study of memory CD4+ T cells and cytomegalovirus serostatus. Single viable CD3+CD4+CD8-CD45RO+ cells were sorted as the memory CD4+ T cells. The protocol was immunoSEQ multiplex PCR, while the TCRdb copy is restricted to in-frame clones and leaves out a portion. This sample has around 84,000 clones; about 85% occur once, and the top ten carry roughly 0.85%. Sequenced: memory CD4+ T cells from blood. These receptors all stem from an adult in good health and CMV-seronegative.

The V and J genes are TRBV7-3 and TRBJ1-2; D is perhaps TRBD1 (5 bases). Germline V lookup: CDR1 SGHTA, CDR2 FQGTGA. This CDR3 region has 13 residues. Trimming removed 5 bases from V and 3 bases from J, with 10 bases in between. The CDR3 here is CASSPGTHYGYTF. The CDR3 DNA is TGTGCCAGCAGCCCCGGGACCCACTATGGCTACACCTTC.

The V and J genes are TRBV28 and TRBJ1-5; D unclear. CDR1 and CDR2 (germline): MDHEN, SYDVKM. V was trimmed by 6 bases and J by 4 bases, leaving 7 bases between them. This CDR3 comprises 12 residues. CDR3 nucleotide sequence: TGTGCCAGCAGGGAGCTTAATCAGCCCCAGCATTTT. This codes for CASRELNQPQHF. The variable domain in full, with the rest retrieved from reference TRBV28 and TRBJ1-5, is DVKVTQSSRYLVKRTGEKVFLECVQDMDHENMFWYRQDPGLGLRLIYFSYDVKMKEKGDIPEGYSVSREKKERFSLILESASTNQTSMYLCASRELNQPQHFGDGTRLSIL.

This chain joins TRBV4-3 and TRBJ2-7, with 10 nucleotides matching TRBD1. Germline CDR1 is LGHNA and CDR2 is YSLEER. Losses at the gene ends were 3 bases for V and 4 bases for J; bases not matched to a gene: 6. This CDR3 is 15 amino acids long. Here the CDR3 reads CASSQLTGGFYEQYF. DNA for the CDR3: TGCGCCAGCAGCCAGTTGACAGGGGGCTTTTACGAGCAGTACTTC.

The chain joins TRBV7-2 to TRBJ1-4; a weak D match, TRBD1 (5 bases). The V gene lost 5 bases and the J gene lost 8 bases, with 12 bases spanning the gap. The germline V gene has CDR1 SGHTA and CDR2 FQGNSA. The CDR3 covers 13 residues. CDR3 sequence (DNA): TGTGCCAGCAGCCAAAAGGGGTGGGAAAAACTGTTTTTT. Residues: CASSQKGWEKLFF.

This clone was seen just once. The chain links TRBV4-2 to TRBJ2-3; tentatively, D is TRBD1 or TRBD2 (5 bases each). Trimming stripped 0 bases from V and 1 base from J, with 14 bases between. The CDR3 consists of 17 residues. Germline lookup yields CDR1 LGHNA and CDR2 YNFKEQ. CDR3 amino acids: CASSQDLGTDGTDTQYF. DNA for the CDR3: TGTGCCAGCAGCCAAGATCTCGGGACCGACGGCACAGATACGCAGTATTTT.

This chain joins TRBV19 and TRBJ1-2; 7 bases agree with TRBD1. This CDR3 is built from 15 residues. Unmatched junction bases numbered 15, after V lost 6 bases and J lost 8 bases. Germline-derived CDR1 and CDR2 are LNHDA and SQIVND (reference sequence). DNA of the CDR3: TGTGCCAGTAGAGGACCGCGACAGGGCGCGTCAGGCTACACCTTC. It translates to CASRGPRQGASGYTF. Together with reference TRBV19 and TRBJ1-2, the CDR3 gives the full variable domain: DGGITQSPKYLFRKEGQNVTLSCEQNLNHDAMYWYRQDPGQGLRLIYYSQIVNDFQKGDIAEGYSVSREKKESFPLTVTSAQKNPTAFYLCASRGPRQGASGYTFGSGTRLTVV.

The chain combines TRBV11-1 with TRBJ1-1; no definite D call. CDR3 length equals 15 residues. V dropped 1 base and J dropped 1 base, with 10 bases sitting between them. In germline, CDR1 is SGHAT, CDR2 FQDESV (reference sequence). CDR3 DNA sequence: TGTGCCAGCAGCTTAGTCCTTGCCGGGAACACTGAAGCTTTCTTT. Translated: CASSLVLAGNTEAFF.

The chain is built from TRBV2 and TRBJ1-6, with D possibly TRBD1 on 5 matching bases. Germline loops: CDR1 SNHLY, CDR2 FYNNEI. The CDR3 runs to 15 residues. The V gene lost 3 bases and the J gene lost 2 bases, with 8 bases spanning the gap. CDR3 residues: CASSDRETYNSPLHF. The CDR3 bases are TGTGCCAGCAGTGACAGGGAGACCTATAATTCACCCCTCCACTTT.

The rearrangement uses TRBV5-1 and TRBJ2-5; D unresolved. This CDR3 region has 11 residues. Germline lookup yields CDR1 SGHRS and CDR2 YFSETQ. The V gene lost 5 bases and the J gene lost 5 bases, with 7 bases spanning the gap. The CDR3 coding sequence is TGCGCCAGCAGATTAATGGAGACCCAGTACTTC. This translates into CASRLMETQYF.

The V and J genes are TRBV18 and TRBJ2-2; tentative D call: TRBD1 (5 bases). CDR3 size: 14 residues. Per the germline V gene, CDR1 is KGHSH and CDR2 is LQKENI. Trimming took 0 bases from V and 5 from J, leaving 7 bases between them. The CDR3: CASSPPSGTGELFF. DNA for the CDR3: TGTGCCAGCTCACCACCGTCAGGGACCGGGGAGCTGTTTTTT.

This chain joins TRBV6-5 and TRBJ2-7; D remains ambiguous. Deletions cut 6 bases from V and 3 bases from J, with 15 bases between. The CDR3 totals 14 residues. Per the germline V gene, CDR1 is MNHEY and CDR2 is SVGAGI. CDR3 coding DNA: TGTGCCAGCAGCCTCCCCGCCATACTCTACGAGCAGTACTTC. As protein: CASSLPAILYEQYF.

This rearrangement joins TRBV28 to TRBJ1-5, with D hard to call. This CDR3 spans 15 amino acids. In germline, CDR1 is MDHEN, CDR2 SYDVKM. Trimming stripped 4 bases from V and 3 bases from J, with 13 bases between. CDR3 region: CASSSRRGYNQPQHF. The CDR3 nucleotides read TGTGCCAGCAGTTCCCGAAGAGGGTACAATCAGCCCCAGCATTTT.

CDR3 sequence (DNA): TGTGCCAGCAGCGCCGGAGGAGGGTTAATTGGGACAGAGGCTTTCTTT. As protein: CASSAGGGLIGTEAFF. The chain uses TRBV9 and TRBJ1-1; the match to TRBD1 covers 7 bases. The CDR3 contains 16 residues. After removal of 3 bases from V and 11 bases from J, the junction contained 19 bases not matched to a gene. Germline assignment: CDR1 SGDLS and CDR2 YYNGEE.

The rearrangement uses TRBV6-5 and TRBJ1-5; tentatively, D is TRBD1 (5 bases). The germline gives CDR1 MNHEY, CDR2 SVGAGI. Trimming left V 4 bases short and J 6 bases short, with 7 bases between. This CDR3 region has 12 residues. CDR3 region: CASSSGSQPQHF. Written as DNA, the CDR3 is TGTGCCAGCAGTTCAGGGAGTCAGCCCCAGCATTTT.

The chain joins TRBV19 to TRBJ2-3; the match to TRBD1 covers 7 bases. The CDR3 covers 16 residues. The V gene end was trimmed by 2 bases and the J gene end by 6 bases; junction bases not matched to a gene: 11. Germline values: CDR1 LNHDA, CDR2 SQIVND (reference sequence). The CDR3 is CASSITGTVNVDTQYF. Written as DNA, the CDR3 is TGTGCCAGTAGTATAACCGGGACAGTAAATGTGGATACGCAGTATTTT.

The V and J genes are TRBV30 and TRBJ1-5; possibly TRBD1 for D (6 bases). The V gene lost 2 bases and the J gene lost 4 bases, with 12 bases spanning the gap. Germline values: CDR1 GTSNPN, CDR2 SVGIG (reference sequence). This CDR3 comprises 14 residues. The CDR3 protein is CAWSLGRGNQPQHF. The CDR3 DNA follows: TGTGCCTGGAGTCTCGGCAGGGGAAATCAGCCCCAGCATTTT.

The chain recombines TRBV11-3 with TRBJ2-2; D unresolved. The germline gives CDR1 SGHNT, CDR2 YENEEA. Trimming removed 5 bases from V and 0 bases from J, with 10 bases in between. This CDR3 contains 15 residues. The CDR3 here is CASSLTTANTGELFF. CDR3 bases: TGTGCCAGCAGCCTAACCACCGCGAACACCGGGGAGCTGTTTTTT.